The 9 T cell receptor beta chains reported below all come from one sample, sequenced in a study of technical replicates of blood from a few donors. Sequencing was performed with immunoSEQ multiplex PCR; in TCRdb, only in-frame clones are kept and a portion is missing. In the table there are about 53,000 clones, about 86% of which are singletons. The sample was PBMCs. The receptors originated from a human donor in good health. Some clones in this sample may be carry-over from other donors' samples.

The CDR3 bases are TGTGCCAGCAGCGTACCCGCTCTAGCGGGGGGGCAGTTGGCAGATACGCAGTATTTT. This translates into CASSVPALAGGQLADTQYF. The V and J genes are TRBV9 and TRBJ2-3, with 12 bases fitting TRBD2. CDR3 length equals 19 residues. The J segment lost 4 bases and the V segment lost 1 base, leaving 13 bases of the junction unmatched. Germline V gives CDR1 SGDLS, CDR2 YYNGEE.

The chain carries TRBV4-3 and TRBJ1-5; D is unresolved. Trimming left V 0 bases short and J 6 bases short, with 9 bases between. Germline V gene lookup returns CDR1 LGHNA and CDR2 YSLEER. CDR3 length: 14 amino acids. Here the CDR3 DNA reads TGCGCCAGCAGCCAAGATCGCTCCAGTCAGCCCCAGCATTTT. Translation gives CASSQDRSSQPQHF.

The chain employs TRBV19 and TRBJ1-1; D is ambiguous. Germline V CDR1 and CDR2: LNHDA, SQIVND (reference sequence). Trimming removed 1 base from V and 1 base from J, with 7 bases in between. The CDR3 runs 14 residues. The DNA for the CDR3 is TGTGCCAGTAGTATAGCCACTTCGAACACTGAAGCTTTCTTT. It codes for CASSIATSNTEAFF.

This clone was seen more than once but under ten times. The chain combines TRBV2 with TRBJ1-1, with D unresolved. The CDR3 contains 13 residues. Trimming pared 1 base from V and 1 base from J, leaving 4 bases between. Germline lookup yields CDR1 SNHLY and CDR2 FYNNEI. Written as DNA, the CDR3 is TGTGCCAGCAGTGAAGGAGCGAACACTGAAGCTTTCTTT. Amino acid sequence: CASSEGANTEAFF.

V usage is TRBV19 and J usage is TRBJ2-2; tentatively, D is TRBD1 (6 bases). CDR3 length: 15 residues. From germline, CDR1 is LNHDA and CDR2 SQIVND (reference sequence). Between the trimmed V and J ends, which lost 5 bases and 2 bases, there was a span of 12 bases. The CDR3 sequence is CASSSQTGNTGELFF. DNA of the CDR3: TGTGCCAGTAGTTCCCAGACAGGCAACACCGGGGAGCTGTTTTTT.

This sequence joins TRBV7-2 and TRBJ1-1; possible D gene TRBD1, 5 bases. The V end was cut by 3 bases, the J end by 5 bases, with 16 bases between. Germline loops: CDR1 SGHTA, CDR2 FQGNSA. The CDR3 runs to 15 residues. The DNA of the CDR3 is TGTGCCAGCAGCTTGGGGCGCGGGGCTGCGACTGAAGCTTTCTTT. Protein product: CASSLGRGAATEAFF.

This chain connects TRBV6-5 to TRBJ2-7; 8 bases agree with TRBD2. The CDR3 is made up of 15 amino acids. The germline gives CDR1 MNHEY, CDR2 SVGAGI. The junction had 11 bases not matched to a gene; V was cut back by 8 bases and J by 2 bases. The DNA for the CDR3 is TGTGCCAGCCCGTCGAAGAGCGGGAGCCCCTACGAGCAGTACTTC. Its translation is CASPSKSGSPYEQYF.

V is TRBV4-3 and J is TRBJ2-1; D is ambiguous. The CDR3 is 13 amino acids. Germline CDR1 LGHNA, CDR2 YSLEER. Trimming left V 0 bases short and J 5 bases short, with 5 bases between. As DNA, the CDR3 is TGCGCCAGCAGCCAAGAGCTAAACAATGAGCAGTTCTTC. This encodes CASSQELNNEQFF.

The rearrangement joins TRBV6-5 to TRBJ2-2; 9 nucleotides align to TRBD1. J lost 6 bases, V lost 0 bases, and 5 bases had no gene match. The length of the CDR3 is 16 residues. Per the germline V gene, CDR1 is MNHEY and CDR2 is SVGAGI. CDR3: CASSYSGTGRAGELFF. The CDR3 DNA is TGTGCCAGCAGTTACTCGGGGACAGGGCGCGCCGGGGAGCTGTTTTTT.